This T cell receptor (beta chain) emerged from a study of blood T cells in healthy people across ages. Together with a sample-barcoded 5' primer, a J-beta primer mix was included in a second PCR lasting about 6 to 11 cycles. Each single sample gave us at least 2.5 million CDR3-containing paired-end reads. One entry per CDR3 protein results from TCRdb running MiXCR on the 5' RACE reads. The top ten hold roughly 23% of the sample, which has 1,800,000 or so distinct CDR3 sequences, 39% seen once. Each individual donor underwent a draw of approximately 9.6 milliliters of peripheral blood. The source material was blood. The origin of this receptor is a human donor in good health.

CDR3 bases: TGTGCCACCAGCAGAGATCTTTCTTTGTCTGAGGGGACCCAGTACTTC. It yields the protein CATSRDLSLSEGTQYF. V is TRBV15 and J is TRBJ2-5; a possible D gene is TRBD2 (5 bases). Germline values: CDR1 LNHNV, CDR2 YYDKDF (reference sequence). V lost 0 bases, J lost 7 bases, and 18 bases lay in between. The CDR3 runs to 16 residues.